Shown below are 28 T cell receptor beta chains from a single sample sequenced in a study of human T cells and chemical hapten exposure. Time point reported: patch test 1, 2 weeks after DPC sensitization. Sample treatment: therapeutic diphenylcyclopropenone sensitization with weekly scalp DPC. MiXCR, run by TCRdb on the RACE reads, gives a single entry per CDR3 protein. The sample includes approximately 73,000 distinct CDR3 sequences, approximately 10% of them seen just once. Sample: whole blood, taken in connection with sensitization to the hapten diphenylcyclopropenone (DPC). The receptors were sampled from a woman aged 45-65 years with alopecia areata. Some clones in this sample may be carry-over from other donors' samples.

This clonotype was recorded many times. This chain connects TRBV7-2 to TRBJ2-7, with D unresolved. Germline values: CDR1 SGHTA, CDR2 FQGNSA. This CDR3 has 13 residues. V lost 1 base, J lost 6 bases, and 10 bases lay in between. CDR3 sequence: CASSLGLIPEQYF. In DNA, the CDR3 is TGTGCCAGCAGCTTAGGGCTAATACCCGAGCAGTACTTC.

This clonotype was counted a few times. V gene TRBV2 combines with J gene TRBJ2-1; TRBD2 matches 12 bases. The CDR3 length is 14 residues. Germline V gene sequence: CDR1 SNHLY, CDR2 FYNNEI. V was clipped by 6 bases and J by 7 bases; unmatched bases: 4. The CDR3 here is CASRASGRGNEQFF. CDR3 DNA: TGTGCCAGCAGGGCTAGCGGGAGGGGTAATGAGCAGTTCTTC.

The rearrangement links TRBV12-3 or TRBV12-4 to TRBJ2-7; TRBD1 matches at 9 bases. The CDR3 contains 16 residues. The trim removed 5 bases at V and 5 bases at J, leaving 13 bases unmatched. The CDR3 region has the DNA TGTGCCAGCAGTCTACGCCAGGGACAGGGAGGGGACGAGCAGTACTTC. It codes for CASSLRQGQGGDEQYF.

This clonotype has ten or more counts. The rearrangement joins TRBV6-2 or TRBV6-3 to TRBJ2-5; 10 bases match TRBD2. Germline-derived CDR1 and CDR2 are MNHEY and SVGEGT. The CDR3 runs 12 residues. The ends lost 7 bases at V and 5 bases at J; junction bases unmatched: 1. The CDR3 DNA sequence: TGTGCCAGCAAGACTAGCGGGGAGACCCAGTACTTC. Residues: CASKTSGETQYF.

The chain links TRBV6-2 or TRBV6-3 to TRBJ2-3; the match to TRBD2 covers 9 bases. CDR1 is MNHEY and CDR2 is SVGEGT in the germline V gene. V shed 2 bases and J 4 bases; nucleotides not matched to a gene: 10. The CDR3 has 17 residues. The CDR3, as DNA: TGTGCCAGCAGTTACGGCCGTAGCGGGAGTGCCGCAGATACGCAGTATTTT. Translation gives CASSYGRSGSAADTQYF.

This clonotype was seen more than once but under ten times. CDR3: CASSTHPTESSYEQYF. The CDR3 DNA reads as TGTGCCAGCAGTACACATCCGACAGAGAGCTCCTACGAGCAGTACTTC. The chain recombines TRBV6-6 with TRBJ2-7; perhaps TRBD1 as D (5 bases). The germline CDR1 and CDR2 sequences are MNHNY and SVGAGI (reference sequence). CDR3 length: 16 residues. V lost 5 bases to trimming and J lost 0 bases, with 17 bases between them.

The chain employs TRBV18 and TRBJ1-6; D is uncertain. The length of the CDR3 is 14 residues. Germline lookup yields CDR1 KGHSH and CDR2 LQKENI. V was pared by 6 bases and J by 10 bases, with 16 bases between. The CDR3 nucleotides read TGTGCCAGCTCCGGACTCAAGGACGGCTCACCCCTCCACTTT. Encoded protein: CASSGLKDGSPLHF.

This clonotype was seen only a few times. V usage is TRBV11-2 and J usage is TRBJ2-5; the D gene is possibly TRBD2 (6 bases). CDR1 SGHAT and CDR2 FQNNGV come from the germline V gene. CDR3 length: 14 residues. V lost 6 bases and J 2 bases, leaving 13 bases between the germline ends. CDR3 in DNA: TGTGCCAGCAGACGCACGACTAGTCAAGAGACCCAGTACTTC. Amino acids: CASRRTTSQETQYF.

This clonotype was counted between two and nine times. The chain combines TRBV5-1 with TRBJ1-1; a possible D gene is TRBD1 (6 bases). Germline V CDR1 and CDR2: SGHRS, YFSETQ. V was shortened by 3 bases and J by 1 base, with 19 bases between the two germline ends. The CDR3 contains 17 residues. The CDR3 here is CASSSRAQGLRNTEAFF. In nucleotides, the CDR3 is TGCGCCAGCAGCTCAAGGGCGCAGGGGCTACGGAACACTGAAGCTTTCTTT.

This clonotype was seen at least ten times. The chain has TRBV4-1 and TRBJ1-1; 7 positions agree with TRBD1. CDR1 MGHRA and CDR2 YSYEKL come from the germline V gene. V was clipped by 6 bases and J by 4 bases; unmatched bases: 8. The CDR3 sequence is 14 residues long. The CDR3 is CASRIIAGGTEAFF. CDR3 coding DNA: TGCGCCAGCAGAATAATTGCAGGGGGCACTGAAGCTTTCTTT.

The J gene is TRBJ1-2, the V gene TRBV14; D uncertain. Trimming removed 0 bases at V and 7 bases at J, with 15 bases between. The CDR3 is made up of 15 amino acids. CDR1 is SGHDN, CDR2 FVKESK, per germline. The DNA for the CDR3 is TGTGCCAGCAGCCAAGATGTGATAGGGTCCGGTGGCTACACCTTC. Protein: CASSQDVIGSGGYTF.

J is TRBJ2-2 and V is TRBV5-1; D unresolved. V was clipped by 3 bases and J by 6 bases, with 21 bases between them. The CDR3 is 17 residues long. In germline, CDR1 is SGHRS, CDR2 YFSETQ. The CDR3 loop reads CASSSHQSRAPAGELFF. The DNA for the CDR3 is TGCGCCAGCAGCTCCCACCAGAGCCGGGCCCCCGCCGGGGAGCTGTTTTTT.

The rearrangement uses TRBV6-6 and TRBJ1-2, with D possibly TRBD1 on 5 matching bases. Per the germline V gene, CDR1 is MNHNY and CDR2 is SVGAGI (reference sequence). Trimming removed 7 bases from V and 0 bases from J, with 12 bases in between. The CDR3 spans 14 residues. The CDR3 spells CASTRQGANYGYTF. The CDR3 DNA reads TGTGCCAGCACTCGTCAGGGCGCTAACTATGGCTACACCTTC.

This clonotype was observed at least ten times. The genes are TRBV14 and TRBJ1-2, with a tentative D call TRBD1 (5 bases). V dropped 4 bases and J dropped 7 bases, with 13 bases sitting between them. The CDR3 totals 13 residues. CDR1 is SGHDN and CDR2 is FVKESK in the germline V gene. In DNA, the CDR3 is TGTGCCAGCAGCCGGCAGGGAAAGTTTGGCTACACCTTC. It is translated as CASSRQGKFGYTF.

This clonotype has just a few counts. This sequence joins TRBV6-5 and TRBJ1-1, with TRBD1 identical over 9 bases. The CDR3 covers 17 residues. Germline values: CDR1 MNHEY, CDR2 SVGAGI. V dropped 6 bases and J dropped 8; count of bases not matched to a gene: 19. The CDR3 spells CASSPGGGQGLWGEAFF. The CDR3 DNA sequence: TGTGCCAGCAGCCCAGGAGGGGGACAGGGCCTCTGGGGAGAAGCTTTCTTT.

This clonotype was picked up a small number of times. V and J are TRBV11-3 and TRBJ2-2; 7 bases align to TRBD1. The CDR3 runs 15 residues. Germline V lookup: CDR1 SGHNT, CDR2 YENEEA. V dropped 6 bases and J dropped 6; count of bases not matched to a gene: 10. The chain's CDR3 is CASRGTASMAGELFF. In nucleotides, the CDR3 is TGTGCCAGCAGGGGGACAGCCTCTATGGCCGGGGAGCTGTTTTTT.

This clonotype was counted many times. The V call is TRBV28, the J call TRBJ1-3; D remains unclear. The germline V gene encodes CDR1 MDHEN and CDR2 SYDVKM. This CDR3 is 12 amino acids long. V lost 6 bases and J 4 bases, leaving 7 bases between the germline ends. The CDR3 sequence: CASSLRGNTIYF. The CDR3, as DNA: TGTGCCAGCAGCCTACGAGGAAACACCATATATTTT.

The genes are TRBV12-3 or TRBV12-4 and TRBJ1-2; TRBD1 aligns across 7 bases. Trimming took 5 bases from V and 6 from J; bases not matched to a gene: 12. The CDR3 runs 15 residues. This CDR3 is CASSPRTGPGDGYTF. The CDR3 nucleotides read TGTGCCAGCAGTCCGCGGACAGGTCCGGGGGATGGCTACACCTTC.

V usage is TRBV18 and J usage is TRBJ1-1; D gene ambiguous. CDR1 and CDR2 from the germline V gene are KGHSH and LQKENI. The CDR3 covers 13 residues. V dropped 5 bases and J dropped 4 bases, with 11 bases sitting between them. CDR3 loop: CASSVGKTTEAFF. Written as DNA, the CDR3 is TGTGCCAGCTCAGTAGGAAAGACCACTGAAGCTTTCTTT.

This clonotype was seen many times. The CDR3 sequence: CASRTGQGGNNEQFF. CDR3 in DNA: TGTGCCAGCAGAACGGGACAGGGGGGAAACAATGAGCAGTTCTTC. This sequence joins TRBV28 and TRBJ2-1, with 11 bases fitting TRBD1. Germline V gene sequence: CDR1 MDHEN, CDR2 SYDVKM. V dropped 6 bases and J dropped 5; count of bases not matched to a gene: 6. This CDR3 contains 15 residues.

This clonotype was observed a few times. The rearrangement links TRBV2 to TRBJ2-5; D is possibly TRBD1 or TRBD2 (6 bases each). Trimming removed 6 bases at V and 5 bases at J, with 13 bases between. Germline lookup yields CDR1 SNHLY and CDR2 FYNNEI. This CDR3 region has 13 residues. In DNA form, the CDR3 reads TGTGCCAGCAGCCGCGGGACATTGGAGACCCAGTACTTC. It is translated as CASSRGTLETQYF.

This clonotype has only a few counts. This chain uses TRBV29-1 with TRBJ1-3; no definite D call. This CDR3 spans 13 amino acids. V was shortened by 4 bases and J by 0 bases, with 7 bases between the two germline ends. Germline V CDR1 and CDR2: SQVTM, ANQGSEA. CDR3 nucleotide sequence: TGCAGCGTTGTTCGGAGCTCTGGAAACACCATATATTTT. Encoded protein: CSVVRSSGNTIYF.

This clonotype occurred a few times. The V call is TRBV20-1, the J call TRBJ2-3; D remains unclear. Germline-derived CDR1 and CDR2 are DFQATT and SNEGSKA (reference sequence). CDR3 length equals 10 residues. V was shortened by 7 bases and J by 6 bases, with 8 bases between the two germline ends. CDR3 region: CSVSRDTQYF. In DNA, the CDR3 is TGCAGTGTCAGCCGCGATACGCAGTATTTT.

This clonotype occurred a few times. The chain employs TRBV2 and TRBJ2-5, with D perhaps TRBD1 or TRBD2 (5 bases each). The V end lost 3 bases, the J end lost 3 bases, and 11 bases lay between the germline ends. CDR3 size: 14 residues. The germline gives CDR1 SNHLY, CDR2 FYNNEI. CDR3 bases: TGTGCCAGCAGTGAGGGGGAGCTAAAAGAGACCCAGTACTTC. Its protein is CASSEGELKETQYF.

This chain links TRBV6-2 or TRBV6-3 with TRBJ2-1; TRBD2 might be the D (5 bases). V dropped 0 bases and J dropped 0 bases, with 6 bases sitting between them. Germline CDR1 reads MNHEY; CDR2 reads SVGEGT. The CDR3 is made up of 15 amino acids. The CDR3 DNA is TGTGCCAGCAGTTACTCTACTAGCTCCTACAATGAGCAGTTCTTC. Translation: CASSYSTSSYNEQFF.

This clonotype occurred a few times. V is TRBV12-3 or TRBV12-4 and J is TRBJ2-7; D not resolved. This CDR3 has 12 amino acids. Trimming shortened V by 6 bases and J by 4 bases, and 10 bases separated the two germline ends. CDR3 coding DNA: TGTGCCAGCAGCCTGACCCAGTACGAGCAGTACTTC. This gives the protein CASSLTQYEQYF.

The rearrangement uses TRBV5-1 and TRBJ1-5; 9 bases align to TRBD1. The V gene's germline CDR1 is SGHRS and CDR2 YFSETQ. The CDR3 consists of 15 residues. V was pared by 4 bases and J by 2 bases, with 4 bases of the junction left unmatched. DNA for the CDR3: TGCGCCAGCAGCCCATGGACAGGGGGCAATCAGCCCCAGCATTTT. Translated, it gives CASSPWTGGNQPQHF.

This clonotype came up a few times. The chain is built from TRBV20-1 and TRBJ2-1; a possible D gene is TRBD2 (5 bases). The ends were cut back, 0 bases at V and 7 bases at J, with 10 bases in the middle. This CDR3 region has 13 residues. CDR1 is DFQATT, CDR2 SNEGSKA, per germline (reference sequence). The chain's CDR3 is CSARDTLENEQFF. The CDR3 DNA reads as TGCAGTGCTAGAGATACACTAGAGAATGAGCAGTTCTTC.